This T cell receptor (beta chain) is from a study of blood T cell repertoires in COVID-19. The repertoire was sequenced with immunoSEQ multiplex PCR; TCRdb's copy has only in-frame clones and lacks some. The repertoire includes roughly 130,000 clones, about 80% of them detected once, and approximately 16% sits in the top ten. This TCR derives from a woman in her fifties or sixties with acute or convalescent COVID-19. The sequenced sample consisted of peripheral blood.

As DNA, the CDR3 is TGTGCCAGCAGCTCCGGACAGGGTGGAGAGCAGTACTTC. Translating gives CASSSGQGGEQYF. J is TRBJ2-7 and V is TRBV6-5; 8 nucleotides agree with TRBD1. This CDR3 has 13 residues. CDR1 is MNHEY, CDR2 SVGAGI, per germline. J gave up 7 bases and V 6 bases, and 8 bases lay outside the gene matches.